Below are 11 T cell receptor beta chains sequenced from a single sample in a study of blood T cell repertoires in COVID-19. Profiling relied on immunoSEQ multiplex PCR, and the TCRdb table lists in-frame clones only, not all of them. The sample consists of roughly 200,000 clones, under 80% of them appearing once. Input material: peripheral blood. These receptors were obtained from a man aged 50-59 years who had recovered from COVID-19.

This chain uses TRBV5-5 with TRBJ2-7; possible D gene TRBD1, 6 bases. CDR1 is SGHKS, CDR2 YYEKEE, per germline (reference sequence). The CDR3 covers 14 residues. Deletions cut 1 base from V and 6 bases from J, with 14 bases between. The CDR3 is CASSLSGVALEQYF. The CDR3 DNA sequence: TGTGCCAGCAGCTTGTCAGGGGTAGCTCTCGAGCAGTACTTC.

This clone turned up a few times. The chain recombines TRBV27 with TRBJ2-7; D is ambiguous. This CDR3 is built from 14 residues. Germline values: CDR1 MNHEY, CDR2 SMNVEV (reference sequence). V shed 5 bases and J shed 0 bases, with 11 bases lying between them. CDR3 sequence reads: CASSQTRGSYEQYF. The CDR3 DNA follows: TGTGCCAGCAGTCAAACAAGAGGCTCCTACGAGCAGTACTTC.

The CDR3 loop reads CASSVDSSKVTDTQYF. DNA for the CDR3: TGTGCCAGCAGCGTAGATTCGTCTAAAGTAACAGATACGCAGTATTTT. V is TRBV9 and J is TRBJ2-3; D is unresolved. The germline V gene encodes CDR1 SGDLS and CDR2 YYNGEE. V was cut by 0 bases and J by 3 bases, with 14 bases left in between. The CDR3 totals 16 residues.

V and J are TRBV6-5 and TRBJ2-7, with 10 bases aligning to TRBD1. The CDR3 is 12 amino acids. CDR1 is MNHEY and CDR2 is SVGAGI in the germline V gene. V dropped 6 bases and J dropped 6; count of bases not matched to a gene: 2. The chain's CDR3 is CASSGQGGEQYF. The CDR3 DNA is TGTGCCAGCAGCGGACAGGGGGGCGAGCAGTACTTC.

The chain carries TRBV7-8 and TRBJ1-6; a possible D gene is TRBD1 (6 bases). Deletions cut 2 bases from V and 16 bases from J, with 27 bases between. This CDR3 region has 17 residues. Germline CDR1 and CDR2: SGHVS and FQNEAQ. The CDR3 spells CASSLRRQGPGHVQLHF. CDR3 DNA: TGTGCCAGCAGCTTACGCCGACAAGGACCGGGACATGTCCAGCTCCACTTT.

This clone was counted only a few times. The J gene is TRBJ1-4, the V gene TRBV10-3; 7 bases map to TRBD1. The junction had 16 bases not matched to a gene; V was cut back by 10 bases and J by 8 bases. Germline V CDR1 and CDR2: ENHRY, SYGVKD. The CDR3 loop spans 15 amino acids. The CDR3 loop is CATNTDRADNEKLFF. In DNA form, the CDR3 reads TGTGCCACTAATACCGACAGGGCCGACAACGAAAAACTGTTTTTT.

The V call is TRBV10-3, the J call TRBJ1-1; D is unresolved. V gave up 0 bases and J gave up 1 base, with 6 bases separating them. Germline V gene lookup returns CDR1 ENHRY and CDR2 SYGVKD. The CDR3 is 14 residues long. The CDR3 loop is CAISESLKNTEAFF. The CDR3 coding sequence is TGTGCCATCAGTGAGTCATTAAAGAACACTGAAGCTTTCTTT.

This chain joins TRBV5-6 and TRBJ2-7; D is undetermined. The ends were cut back, 1 base at V and 5 bases at J, with 10 bases in the middle. This CDR3 has 13 residues. Germline assignment: CDR1 SGHDT and CDR2 YYEEEE. The CDR3 DNA is TGTGCCAGCAGCTTGCCGAACAGACACGAGCAGTACTTC. As protein: CASSLPNRHEQYF.

A word on this clone: The sample holds other DNA sequences that translate to the same CDR3. The genes are TRBV11-2 and TRBJ2-7; D is possibly TRBD2 (6 bases). Trimming took 1 base from V and 3 from J, leaving 10 bases between them. The CDR3 is 14 amino acids. The germline V gene has CDR1 SGHAT and CDR2 FQNNGV. The CDR3 DNA reads TGTGCCAGCAGCTTAGGTGGGGGGAGCTACGAGCAGTACTTC. This translates into CASSLGGGSYEQYF.

The chain employs TRBV15 and TRBJ2-3; D may be TRBD2 (5 bases). Germline assignment: CDR1 LNHNV and CDR2 YYDKDF (reference sequence). CDR3 size: 15 residues. Trimming pared 1 base from V and 0 bases from J, leaving 8 bases between. Here the CDR3 reads CATSRGAGSTDTQYF. The DNA of the CDR3 is TGTGCCACCAGCAGAGGGGCGGGTAGCACAGATACGCAGTATTTT.

The chain uses TRBV5-1 and TRBJ2-6; 7 bases line up with TRBD1. The CDR3 has 17 residues. Germline assignment: CDR1 SGHRS and CDR2 YFSETQ. The trim removed 4 bases at V and 0 bases at J, leaving 7 bases unmatched. The CDR3, as DNA: TGCGCCAGCAGCACCGACAGGGAAAGCTCTGGGGCCAACGTCCTGACTTTC. It specifies CASSTDRESSGANVLTF. Full variable domain (missing parts from reference TRBV5-1 and TRBJ2-6): KAGVTQTPRYLIKTRGQQVTLSCSPISGHRSVSWYQQTPGQGLQFLFEYFSETQRNKGNFPGRFSGRQFSNSRSEMNVSTLELGDSALYLCASSTDRESSGANVLTFGAGSRLTVL.